The 11 T cell receptor beta chains below all came from one sample that was sequenced in a study of blood T cell repertoires in COVID-19. The protocol was immunoSEQ multiplex PCR, while the TCRdb copy is restricted to in-frame clones and leaves out a portion. The sample records some 230,000 clones, 70% to 85% being singletons. The sequencing sample was made of PBMCs or T cells enriched from blood (not recorded which). The receptors derive from a man aged 40-49 years who had recovered from COVID-19.

Comments on this clone: Other DNA sequences in this specimen translate into the identical CDR3. The chain combines TRBV30 with TRBJ1-5, with 7 bases lining up with TRBD1. The length of the CDR3 is 14 residues. J lost 3 bases, V lost 3 bases, and 5 bases had no gene match. Per the germline V gene, CDR1 is GTSNPN and CDR2 is SVGIG (reference sequence). CDR3 nucleotides: TGTGCCTGGAGCCGGACAGGCAACAATCAGCCCCAGCATTTT. This encodes CAWSRTGNNQPQHF.

CDR3 region: CASSETGQGRNGNGYTF. The CDR3 DNA is TGTGCCAGCAGTGAGACCGGACAGGGCCGTAACGGGAATGGCTACACCTTC. The chain has TRBV6-1 and TRBJ1-2; 8 bases agree with TRBD1. Germline assignment: CDR1 MNHNS and CDR2 SASEGT. The CDR3 covers 17 residues. V trimming: 3 bases; J trimming: 6 bases; junction bases outside the gene matches: 15.

The chain joins TRBV11-3 to TRBJ2-2; 7 bases align to TRBD1. V was pared by 5 bases and J by 0 bases, with 3 bases of the junction left unmatched. CDR1 and CDR2 from the germline V gene are SGHNT and YENEEA. This CDR3 is built from 15 residues. The CDR3 DNA reads TGTGCCAGCAGCCTGGGACAGTCGAACACCGGGGAGCTGTTTTTT. It encodes CASSLGQSNTGELFF.

The chain is built from TRBV7-9 and TRBJ1-1, with TRBD1 identical over 7 bases. J gave up 1 base and V 5 bases, and 10 bases lay outside the gene matches. The CDR3 loop spans 16 amino acids. The V gene's germline CDR1 is SEHNR and CDR2 FQNEAQ (reference sequence). The CDR3 sequence: CASSPARQGRNTEAFF. DNA of the CDR3: TGTGCCAGCAGCCCAGCCCGACAGGGAAGGAACACTGAAGCTTTCTTT.

The V and J genes are TRBV30 and TRBJ1-2; D gene unclear. Germline V gene sequence: CDR1 GTSNPN, CDR2 SVGIG (reference sequence). The CDR3 is made up of 12 amino acids. Trimming cost V 3 bases and J 7 bases, with 12 bases left between them. Here the CDR3 DNA reads TGTGCCTGGAGCACGGTGCCTCTTGGCTACACCTTC. This gives the protein CAWSTVPLGYTF.

The chain has TRBV29-1 and TRBJ1-3, with 9 bases fitting TRBD1. Trimming cost V 5 bases and J 4 bases; bases outside gene matches: 3. Germline CDR1 reads SQVTM; CDR2 reads ANQGSEA. The CDR3 loop spans 13 amino acids. CDR3 sequence: CSVSGQGGNTIYF. CDR3 nucleotides: TGCAGCGTTTCCGGACAGGGGGGAAACACCATATATTTT.

The chain uses TRBV5-6 and TRBJ1-3; 7 bases align to TRBD1. The CDR3 spans 14 residues. V shed 0 bases, J shed 4 bases, and the junction held 1 base outside the gene matches. CDR1 SGHDT and CDR2 YYEEEE come from the germline V gene. The CDR3 spells CASSLGDRGNTIYF. The CDR3 DNA follows: TGTGCCAGCAGCTTGGGGGACAGAGGAAACACCATATATTTT.

The V gene is TRBV5-1, the J gene TRBJ2-5; tentatively, D is TRBD1 (5 bases). The V gene lost 2 bases and the J gene lost 5 bases, with 13 bases spanning the gap. Germline assignment: CDR1 SGHRS and CDR2 YFSETQ. The CDR3 has 14 amino acids. CDR3 DNA: TGCGCCAGCAGCTTTGGAGCACAGGACGAGACCCAGTACTTC. Amino acids: CASSFGAQDETQYF. The entire variable domain, with the rest obtained from reference TRBV5-1 and TRBJ2-5, is as follows: KAGVTQTPRYLIKTRGQQVTLSCSPISGHRSVSWYQQTPGQGLQFLFEYFSETQRNKGNFPGRFSGRQFSNSRSEMNVSTLELGDSALYLCASSFGAQDETQYFGPGTRLLVL.

This sequence joins TRBV3-1 (or the pseudogene TRBV3-2) and TRBJ1-4; the D is unclear. V lost 4 bases and J lost 0, with 9 bases in between. Germline-derived CDR1 and CDR2 are LGHDT and YNNKEL (reference sequence). CDR3 length: 15 residues. CDR3 protein: CASSPYGATNEKLFF. For the CDR3, the DNA is TGTGCCAGCAGCCCGTACGGAGCAACTAATGAAAAACTGTTTTTT.

The chain combines TRBV7-6 with TRBJ1-1; D call uncertain. CDR1 and CDR2 (germline): SGHVS, FNYEAQ. Trimming shortened V by 1 base and J by 11 bases, and 14 bases separated the two germline ends. The CDR3 is 13 amino acids. Here the CDR3 reads CASSLGEQKRAFF. As DNA, the CDR3 is TGTGCCAGCAGCTTAGGAGAACAGAAAAGGGCTTTCTTT.

V is TRBV19 and J is TRBJ2-1, with TRBD2 matching 14 bases. The J segment lost 3 bases and the V segment lost 3 bases, leaving 7 bases of the junction unmatched. Germline-derived CDR1 and CDR2 are LNHDA and SQIVND (reference sequence). The CDR3 covers 18 residues. The CDR3 protein is CASSIWTSGRSIYNEQFF. The CDR3 DNA is TGTGCCAGTAGTATCTGGACTAGCGGGAGGTCGATCTACAATGAGCAGTTCTTC.